This T cell receptor beta chain was retrieved from a study of regulatory T cells. Whole-study results and caveats: Skewed V and J usage and few unique V-J pairs marked patient repertoires, most in Tregs. Regulatory T cells from CD3G-deficient patients were less diverse than autologous conventional CD4+ cells and control regulatory cells.

About this clone: Its target is unknown.

The CDR3 covers 13 residues. V gave up 6 bases and J gave up 6 bases, with 15 bases separating them. From germline, CDR1 is LNHDA and CDR2 SQIVND (reference sequence). The primer mix had 52 TRBV and 13 TRBJ primers. TCRdb keeps only in-frame clones here, not all; method: immunoSEQ multiplex PCR. The sample lists 4,000 or so clones, around 90% occurring once. The sequence was obtained from a child under 10 years old with CD3G deficiency. The specimen sequenced was CD4+ Tregs sorted from blood. This chain joins TRBV19 and TRBJ2-7; D possibly corresponds to TRBD2 (6 bases). Here the CDR3 reads CASSPFGGSEQYF. The DNA of the CDR3 is TGTGCCAGTAGCCCCTTTGGAGGGTCCGAGCAGTACTTC.